This T cell receptor beta chain was sequenced in a study of graft-versus-host responses after intestinal transplantation. Notes on the study in general: Declines in HvG clones occurring early post-transplant were associated with peak circulating GvH clone levels. GvH clones turned up in recipient marrow; some had shown up first in ileum or blood. In patients with graft-donor T cell macrochimerism, allograft graft-versus-host to host-versus-graft clonal ratios were high.

As regards this clone: Its matching antigen is unknown.

Only in-frame clones appear in the TCRdb table, and some are missing; sequencing was by immunoSEQ multiplex PCR. This sample has 95,000 to 150,000 clones, with 95% found just once. Germline lookup yields CDR1 LNHNV and CDR2 YYDKDF (reference sequence). V shed 9 bases and J shed 7 bases, with 19 bases lying between them. This CDR3 has 14 amino acids. J is TRBJ2-1 and V is TRBV15, with TRBD1 as a possible D gene (5 bases). The sample was unstimulated CD8+ T cells sorted from spleen or lymph node cells, taken before intestinal transplant. This TCR came from a human donor who received an intestinal transplant. The CDR3 protein is CATLQIDKGNEQFF. In DNA, the CDR3 is TGTGCCACTCTTCAGATCGACAAGGGGAATGAGCAGTTCTTC.